This T cell receptor (beta chain) was captured in a study of blood T cell repertoires in COVID-19. For the study at large: The analysed material was cDNA or gDNA that came from T cells, B-cell-depleted T cells, or PBMCs.

Methods used by the authors: Amplification from reference gene primers served as the basis for estimated nucleated cell counts. Some clones are missing from TCRdb's copy, which holds only in-frame ones; the method was immunoSEQ multiplex PCR. Clone size and the V and J calls come from that table; the DNA yielded D and trimming. The profile shows 90,000 to 130,000 clones, around nine tenths of them singletons. This clone showed up just once. Germline V lookup: CDR1 MNHEY, CDR2 SVGAGI. Trimming pared 7 bases from V and 2 bases from J, leaving 13 bases between. This CDR3 contains 14 residues. Sequencing was performed on peripheral blood. The TCR comes from a woman between 50 and 59 years old with acute or convalescent COVID-19. The chain employs TRBV6-5 and TRBJ2-3, with TRBD2 as a possible D gene (5 bases). This CDR3 is CASTARLPTDTQYF. CDR3 in DNA: TGTGCCAGCACCGCCAGACTACCCACAGATACGCAGTATTTT.